This is a list of T cell receptor beta chains from one sample in a study of blood T cell repertoires in COVID-19. Assay used: immunoSEQ multiplex PCR; TCRdb lists only in-frame clones, some missing. The profile covers 85,000 to 100,000 clones, with over 60% appearing a single time and 7.5% to 9.5% taken by the ten largest. Sequencing was carried out using peripheral blood. The origin of the receptors is a man aged 50 to 59 who had recovered from COVID-19. The conserved cysteine and the conserved F or W are not part of the CDR3 here.

v_gene	j_gene	CDR3aa
TRBV18	TRBJ1-1	ASSRGQNTEAF
TRBV5-4	TRBJ2-7	ASSLMGGYEQY
TRBV5-1	TRBJ1-1	ASSYGGLPEAF
TRBV5-1	TRBJ1-6	ASSRGQNSPLH
TRBV19	TRBJ1-2	ASSQQDTYGYGYT
TRBV5-1	TRBJ1-2	ASSWTTDGGYT
TRBV10-1	TRBJ2-1	ASSRGGGNEQF
TRBV7-9	TRBJ1-4	ASSYGSVNGEKLF
TRBV2	TRBJ2-3	ASMRTIVTDTQY
TRBV7-8	TRBJ1-5	ASSSFGRVGQPQH
TRBV11-2	TRBJ2-6	ASSLGAGLGANVLT
TRBV18	TRBJ2-7	ASSAAGEHQY
TRBV10-3	TRBJ2-7	AIRNSGGTTNYEQY
TRBV7-3	TRBJ1-1	ASSLDRAAEAF
TRBV20-1	TRBJ1-1	SASSGNTEAF
TRBV29-1	TRBJ1-2	SVSGKGYGYT
TRBV4-2	TRBJ2-1	ASSQEASGTPYNEQF
TRBV28	TRBJ2-7	ASSASYSYEQY
TRBV18	TRBJ2-1	ASSPRTRGEQF
TRBV5-4	TRBJ2-2	ASTRMGLAGGTGELF
TRBV27	TRBJ1-5	ASSLGQGRNQPQH
TRBV9	TRBJ2-2	ASSVRHQNTGELF
TRBV7-9	TRBJ1-6	ASSLGPRDSPLH
TRBV7-8	TRBJ1-1	ASSLDRGTEAF
TRBV6-5	TRBJ2-7	ASGGRETKPYEQY
TRBV6-5	TRBJ1-1	ASQIIVGGFSEAF
TRBV21-1	TRBJ1-5	ASSLDRVYQPQH
TRBV5-1	TRBJ1-1	ASSFGTGQATEAF
TRBV6-4	TRBJ2-1	ASSVAGDSYNEQF
TRBV27	TRBJ2-3	ASSLTGIAPNTQY
TRBV10-3	TRBJ2-2	AISELGQHTGELF
TRBV7-3	TRBJ1-6	ASSPGQNSPLH
TRBV5-8	TRBJ2-5	ASGSRQGGETQY
TRBV10-3	TRBJ1-1	AIKDRKDTEAF
TRBV10-3	TRBJ1-1	AIRTGVENTEAF
TRBV5-1	TRBJ2-7	ASSMISSYEQY
TRBV3-1/TRBV3-2	TRBJ2-7	ASSLLETGNNEQY
TRBV5-5	TRBJ1-1	ASSSTGVTEAF
TRBV4-1	TRBJ2-2	ASSQDLGQGGNTGELF
TRBV5-5	TRBJ1-5	ASSLWTGSNQPQH
TRBV6-4	TRBJ1-2	ASSAGTAYT
TRBV12-3/TRBV12-4	TRBJ1-1	ASSFRGQGKTF
TRBV12-5	TRBJ2-5	ASGRDIQETQY
TRBV9	TRBJ1-4	ASRRGTGNEKLF
TRBV27	TRBJ2-5	ASSFLGTETQY
TRBV11-2	TRBJ2-1	ATIGGGPLYNEQF
TRBV10-1	TRBJ1-2	ASSESGTEVYGYT
TRBV7-6	TRBJ2-2	ASSLRTSELNTGELF
TRBV3-1/TRBV3-2	TRBJ2-3	ASSDSANTQY
TRBV25-1	TRBJ2-7	ASGPGTSGYEQY
TRBV11-3	TRBJ1-5	ASSLVRDREFHQPQH
TRBV7-3	TRBJ2-7	ASSRDTNSYEQY
TRBV4-3	TRBJ1-6	ASSPGNQDNSPLH
TRBV7-9	TRBJ2-7	ASGLAGSYEQY
TRBV3-1/TRBV3-2	TRBJ2-5	ASSQYERALGTQY